This T cell receptor beta chain was retrieved from a study of post-analysis software for immune sequencing data. Unique molecular identifiers had been added to the TCR beta cDNA libraries. It was from about 1 to 10 million T cells that around 500,000 cDNA molecules came. TCRdb ran MiXCR on the PCR reads and lists one entry per CDR3 protein. The table has about 460,000 distinct CDR3 sequences, roughly 45% seen once; the top ten hold around 10%. General study points: Under F measure analysis, samples from one preparation batch co-clustered strongly.

A few counts support this clonotype. Its antigen is undetermined. Sequences were obtained from blood. The origin of this receptor is a girl aged 10-17 years with multiple sclerosis.

DNA of the CDR3: TGCAGCGTTGGCCTGGGGGCTCTTTCCTACGAGCAGTACTTC. This sequence encodes CSVGLGALSYEQYF. The rearrangement joins TRBV29-1 to TRBJ2-7, with a tentative D call TRBD1 (6 bases). Germline V gene sequence: CDR1 SQVTM, CDR2 ANQGSEA. This CDR3 region has 14 residues. V gave up 4 bases and J gave up 1 base, with 14 bases separating them.